This T cell receptor (beta chain) is drawn from a study of PD-1 blockade in classical Hodgkin lymphoma (dated by TCRdb to between 2020 and 2021). For the wider study: Nivolumab dosing was 3 mg/kg intravenously every 2 weeks, continuing until either disease progression or unacceptable toxicity. The study used TCR beta sequencing and CyTOF to define a peripheral blood immune signature of response to PD-1 blockade in classical Hodgkin lymphoma. What the study reported, not specific to this receptor: Baseline TCR diversity was reported to be lower in newly diagnosed patients than in healthy donors and to be lower still in relapsed/refractory patients. Baseline diversity similar to that of newly diagnosed patients was observed in trial patients achieving complete response, whereas significantly lower diversity was observed in partial responders and progressors. Diversity was lower in patients who began nivolumab less than 1 year after ASCT, so these patients were left out of later analyses to avoid confounding by immune reconstitution. The study covered only a single clinical trial cohort, and the causes of the repertoire differences, possibly disease activity or prior therapy, were still not defined. A significant rise by C4D1 was seen in CD4+ but not CD8+ TCR diversity (p=0.0027 vs p=0.16), with the rise being most apparent in complete responders (p=0.02).

Notes on this clone: What antigen it recognizes has not been identified. Nothing much larger sits one base from this clone, and base qualities are not available.

Genomic DNA was extracted with the Qiagen DNeasy kit from unsorted PBMCs and from negatively selected CD4+ and CD8+ fractions. TCR beta CDR3 regions were amplified by immunoSEQ multiplex PCR using primers annealing to V and J segments. A synthetic immune receptor repertoire was used to minimize amplification bias, and any remaining bias was removed computationally after sequencing. From the authors' description of their analysis: Repertoire diversity was quantified as the Shannon entropy index using custom Python scripts. Unsorted, CD4+ and CD8+ repertoires were analyzed separately, except for combined analyses in which CD4+ and CD8+ sequences were merged in silico. A clone was considered expanded if an increase in frequency of at least 2-fold after treatment relative to C1D1 was found, and a pseudocount of 0.5 was applied to clones undetected at baseline. Clones with 0 or 1 copy at C1D1 were classified as singleton clones, and clones with 2 or more copies were classified as non-singleton clones. Clones expanded in unsorted samples were assigned a CD4+, CD8+ or unknown annotation through matching of protein sequences in sorted samples from the same patient. Wilcoxon tests were applied to paired samples to test diversity changes from C1D1 to C4D1. Held by TCRdb, this immuneACCESS table contains in-frame sequences only and omits some clones. Under half of the omission traces to an unresolved V gene where checked; the cause of the rest is unknown. V and J calls and clone size are copied from that table; D and trimming were computed from the DNA. Present in this sample are 110,000 or so clones, roughly 87% of which were seen just once. The ten top clones hold 15% to 20% of the sample.

The germline V gene supplies CDR1 MNHEY and CDR2 SVGAGI. Reading from cysteine to phenylalanine, the CDR3 counts 13 amino acids. Just CDR3 DNA is preserved here, 39 bases in frame from base 1. V is reduced by 5 bases and J by 1 base, leaving a spacing of 8 bases between them. What this sample's time point label stands for: cycle 4 day 1 (C4D1), after more than five weeks of nivolumab. Relapse after autologous stem cell transplantation had occurred in all trial patients, and cohorts A, B and C were distinguished by prior brentuximab vedotin exposure. A total of under 70 patients with relapsed/refractory classical Hodgkin lymphoma made up the trial cohort, and each patient's best overall response was complete response, partial response or progressive disease. Single-agent nivolumab was administered to trial patients in the multi-cohort phase II CheckMate 205 trial. Best overall response was determined by an independent review committee according to the 2007 International Working Group response criteria. Trial PBMCs were collected immediately before nivolumab initiation (C1D1) and during therapy at cycle 2 day 1 and cycle 4 day 1. Peripheral blood was collected in 8 mL Vacutainer Cell Preparation Tubes, from which PBMCs were isolated by centrifugation and then cryopreserved.

This clonotype was sampled from a human donor with classical Hodgkin lymphoma. The rearrangement combines TRBV6-5 with TRBJ1-1, with the identity of the D gene unclear. Specimen: peripheral blood mononuclear cells (PBMCs), collected before the fourth cycle of nivolumab. The nucleotides are TGTGCCAGCAGTCTCCGCGAGAACACTGAAGCTTTCTTT. This encodes CASSLRENTEAFF.